This T cell receptor beta chain was profiled in a study of molecular identifiers for immune sequencing clone quantification. This CDR3 is built from 13 residues. CDR1 is MNHEY and CDR2 is SMNVEV in the germline V gene (reference sequence). Between the trimmed V and J ends, which lost 8 bases and 2 bases, there was a span of 13 bases. Previously described methods and listed TCR primers produced bulk TCR libraries. Using its own MiXCR run on the PCR reads, TCRdb lists one record per CDR3 protein. The data show more than 450,000 distinct CDR3 sequences, 25% seen once. The gene calls are TRBV27 and TRBJ2-7; tentatively, D is TRBD2 (5 bases). The receptor was isolated from a human donor in good health. Some libraries in this study had Jurkat cell RNA spiked in. The specimen was naive CD8+ T cells from blood, with Jurkat cell RNA spiked in. Subset specified: FACS-sorted CD8+CD4-CCR7+CD45RA+ naive T cells. CDR3 amino acids: CASGDTGTYEQYF. CDR3 nucleotides: TGTGCCAGCGGAGACACCGGGACCTACGAGCAGTACTTC.